This T cell receptor (beta chain) was sequenced during a study of monozygotic twins with inflammatory bowel disease. Overall study findings and caveats: Those with IBD had lower TCRbeta diversity (inverse Simpson) than their healthy co-twins did. Healthy twins shared more clonotypes with others than IBD patients, most markedly active ones.

Notes on this clonotype: Its antigen is still unknown.

Germline CDR1 is MDHEN and CDR2 is SYDVKM. This CDR3 is built from 18 residues. TCRdb reanalyzed the 5' RACE reads, giving one entry per CDR3 protein sequence and no DNA. The repertoire shows around 450,000 distinct CDR3 sequences; the top ten hold around 2.4%. Sampling involved one blood draw (2.5 ml) for every donor. The J gene is TRBJ2-7, the V gene TRBV28; TCRdb returns TRBD2, unconfirmable since there is no DNA. This sequence was found in a human donor with ulcerative colitis or Crohn's disease, or a healthy co-twin of an affected twin (not recorded which). Source material: blood. The CDR3 protein is CASSLLAGGPGNLYEQYF.